This T cell receptor beta chain stems from a study of shared clonotypes between healthy human individuals. Nashville, Tennessee was home to all donors, each a Caucasian adult. A CD45RA-negative memory subset and a CD45RA+ naive subset were separated from the CD4+ cells. A single count supports this clone. CDR1 SGHDT and CDR2 YYEEEE come from the germline V gene. The V segment lost 1 base and the J segment 6 bases; nucleotides outside the gene matches: 6. The CDR3 runs to 15 residues. It was across several immunoSEQ plates that each subset's genomic DNA was evenly split. Profiled with immunoSEQ multiplex PCR; TCRdb holds only in-frame clones, not every one. The table lists about 2.4 million clones, more than 80% of them singletons.

Sequencing was done on a sample of naive CD4+ T cells sorted from blood. The subset denotes: CD45RA+ positively selected. The sequence was obtained from a man aged 18 to 29 in good health. V usage is TRBV5-6 and J usage is TRBJ2-1; TRBD2 matches at 8 bases. The CDR3 DNA reads TGTGCCAGCAGCTTGTACGCGGGGGGAGTCAATGAGCAGTTCTTC. It translates to CASSLYAGGVNEQFF.